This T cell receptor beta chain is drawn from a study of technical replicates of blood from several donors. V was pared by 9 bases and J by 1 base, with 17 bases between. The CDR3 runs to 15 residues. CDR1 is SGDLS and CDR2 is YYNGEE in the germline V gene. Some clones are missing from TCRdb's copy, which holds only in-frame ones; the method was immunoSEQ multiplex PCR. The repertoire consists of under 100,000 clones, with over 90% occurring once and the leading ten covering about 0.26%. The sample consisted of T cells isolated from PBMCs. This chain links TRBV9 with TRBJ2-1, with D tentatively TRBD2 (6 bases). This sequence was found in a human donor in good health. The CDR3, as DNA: TGTGCCACGGGTGGGGGAGCGGGTTCCTACAATGAGCAGTTCTTC. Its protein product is CATGGGAGSYNEQFF. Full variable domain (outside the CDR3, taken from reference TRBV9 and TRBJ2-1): DSGVTQTPKHLITATGQRVTLRCSPRSGDLSVYWYQQSLDQGLQFLIQYYNGEERAKGNILERFSAQQFPDLHSELNLSSLELGDSALYFCATGGGAGSYNEQFFGPGTRLTVL.